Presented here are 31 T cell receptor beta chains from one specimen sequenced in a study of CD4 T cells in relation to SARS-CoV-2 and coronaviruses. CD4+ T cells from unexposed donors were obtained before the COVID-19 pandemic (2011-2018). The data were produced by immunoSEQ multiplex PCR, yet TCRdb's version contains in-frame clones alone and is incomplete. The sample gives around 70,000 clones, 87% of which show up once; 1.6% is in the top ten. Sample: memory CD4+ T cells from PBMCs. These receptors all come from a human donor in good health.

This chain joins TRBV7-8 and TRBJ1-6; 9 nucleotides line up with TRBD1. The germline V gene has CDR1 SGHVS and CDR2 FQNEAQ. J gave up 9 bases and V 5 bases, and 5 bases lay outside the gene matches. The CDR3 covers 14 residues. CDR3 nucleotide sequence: TGTGCCAGCAGCCCCGGGACAGGGCTTTCACCCCTCCACTTT. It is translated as CASSPGTGLSPLHF.

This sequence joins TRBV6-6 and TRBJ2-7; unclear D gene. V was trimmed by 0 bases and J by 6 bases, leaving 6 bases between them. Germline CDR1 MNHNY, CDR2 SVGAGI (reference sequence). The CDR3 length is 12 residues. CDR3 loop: CASSYSISEQYF. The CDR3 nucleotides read TGTGCCAGCAGTTACTCGATCAGCGAGCAGTACTTC.

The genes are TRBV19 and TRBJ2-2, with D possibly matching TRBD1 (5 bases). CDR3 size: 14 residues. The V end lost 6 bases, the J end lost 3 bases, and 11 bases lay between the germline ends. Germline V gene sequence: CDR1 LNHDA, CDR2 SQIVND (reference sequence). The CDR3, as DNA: TGTGCCAGTAGGCTCCAAGGGGACACCGGGGAGCTGTTTTTT. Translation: CASRLQGDTGELFF.

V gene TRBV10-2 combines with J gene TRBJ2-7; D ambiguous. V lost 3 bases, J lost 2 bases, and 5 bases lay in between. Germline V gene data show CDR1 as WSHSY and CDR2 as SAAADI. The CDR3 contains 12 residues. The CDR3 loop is CASSEFAYEQYF. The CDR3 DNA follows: TGCGCCAGCAGTGAATTTGCCTACGAGCAGTACTTC.

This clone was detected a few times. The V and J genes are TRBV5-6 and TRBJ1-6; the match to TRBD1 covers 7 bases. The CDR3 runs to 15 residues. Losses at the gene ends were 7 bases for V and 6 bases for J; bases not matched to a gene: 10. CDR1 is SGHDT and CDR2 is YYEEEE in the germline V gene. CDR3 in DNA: TGTGCCAGCGGTCCGGGACAGAGGCCTAATTCACCCCTCCACTTT. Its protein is CASGPGQRPNSPLHF.

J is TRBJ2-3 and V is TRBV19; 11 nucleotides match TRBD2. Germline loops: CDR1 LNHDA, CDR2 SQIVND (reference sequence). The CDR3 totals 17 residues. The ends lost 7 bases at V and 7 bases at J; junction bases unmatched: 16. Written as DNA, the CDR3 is TGTGCCAGTACCCGAAGGGCCCTAGCGGGGGGAACGAATACGCAGTATTTT. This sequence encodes CASTRRALAGGTNTQYF.

DNA for the CDR3: TGTGCCAGCAGTCCAAGGCCCCTGGGGATCACTGAAGCTTTCTTT. Its protein product is CASSPRPLGITEAFF. The V call is TRBV2, the J call TRBJ1-1; D is ambiguous. Trimming stripped 5 bases from V and 4 bases from J, with 17 bases between. The CDR3 loop spans 15 amino acids. Germline CDR1 is SNHLY and CDR2 is FYNNEI.

The CDR3 reads CAWSDSSYEQYF. DNA for the CDR3: TGTGCCTGGAGCGACAGCTCCTACGAGCAGTACTTC. V and J are TRBV30 and TRBJ2-7, with D perhaps TRBD1 (5 bases). Germline V gene data show CDR1 as GTSNPN and CDR2 as SVGIG (reference sequence). The length of the CDR3 is 12 residues. Trimming pared 3 bases from V and 0 bases from J, leaving 6 bases between.

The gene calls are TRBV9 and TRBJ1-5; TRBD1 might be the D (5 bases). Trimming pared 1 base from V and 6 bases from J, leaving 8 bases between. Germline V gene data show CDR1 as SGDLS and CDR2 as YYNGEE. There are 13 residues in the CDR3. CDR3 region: CASSVQGGQPQHF. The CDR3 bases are TGTGCCAGCAGCGTACAGGGAGGTCAGCCCCAGCATTTT.

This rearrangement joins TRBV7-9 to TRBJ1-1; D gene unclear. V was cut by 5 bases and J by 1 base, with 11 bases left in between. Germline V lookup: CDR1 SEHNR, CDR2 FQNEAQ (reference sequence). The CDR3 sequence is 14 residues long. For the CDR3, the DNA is TGTGCCAGCAGCGCTATTACCTCGAACACTGAAGCTTTCTTT. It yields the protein CASSAITSNTEAFF.

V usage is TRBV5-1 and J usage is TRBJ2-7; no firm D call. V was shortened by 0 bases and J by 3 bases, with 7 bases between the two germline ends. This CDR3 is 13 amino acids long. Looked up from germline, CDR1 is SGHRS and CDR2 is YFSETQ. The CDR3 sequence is CASSLGQYYEQYF. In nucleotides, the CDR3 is TGCGCCAGCAGCTTGGGGCAATACTACGAGCAGTACTTC.

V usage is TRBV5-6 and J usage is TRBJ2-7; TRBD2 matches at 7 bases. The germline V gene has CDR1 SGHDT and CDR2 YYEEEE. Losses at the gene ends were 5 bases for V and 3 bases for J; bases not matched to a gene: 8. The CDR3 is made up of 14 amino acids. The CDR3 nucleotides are TGTGCCAGCAGTGGACTAGTATTGGGCTACGAGCAGTACTTC. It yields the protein CASSGLVLGYEQYF. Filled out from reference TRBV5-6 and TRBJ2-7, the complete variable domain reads DAGVTQSPTHLIKTRGQQVTLRCSPKSGHDTVSWYQQALGQGPQFIFQYYEEEERQRGNFPDRFSGHQFPNYSSELNVNALLLGDSALYLCASSGLVLGYEQYFGPGTRLTVT.

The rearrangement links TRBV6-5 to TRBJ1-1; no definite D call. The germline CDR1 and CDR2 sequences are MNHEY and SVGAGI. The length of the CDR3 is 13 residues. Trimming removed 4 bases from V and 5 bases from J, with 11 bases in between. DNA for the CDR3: TGTGCCAGCAGTTTCACCGGGCAGACTGAAGCTTTCTTT. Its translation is CASSFTGQTEAFF.

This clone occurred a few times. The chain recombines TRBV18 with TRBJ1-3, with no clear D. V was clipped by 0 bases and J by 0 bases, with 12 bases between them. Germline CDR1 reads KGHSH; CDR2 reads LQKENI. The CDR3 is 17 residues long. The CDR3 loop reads CASSPPVGLDSGNTIYF. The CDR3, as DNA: TGTGCCAGCTCACCACCGGTAGGATTGGACTCTGGAAACACCATATATTTT.

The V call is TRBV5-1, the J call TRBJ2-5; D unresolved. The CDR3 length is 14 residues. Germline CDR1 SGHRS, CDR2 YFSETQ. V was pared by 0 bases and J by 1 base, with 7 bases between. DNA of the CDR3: TGCGCCAGCAGCTTGGGTGCAGCCCAAGAGACCCAGTACTTC. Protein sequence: CASSLGAAQETQYF.

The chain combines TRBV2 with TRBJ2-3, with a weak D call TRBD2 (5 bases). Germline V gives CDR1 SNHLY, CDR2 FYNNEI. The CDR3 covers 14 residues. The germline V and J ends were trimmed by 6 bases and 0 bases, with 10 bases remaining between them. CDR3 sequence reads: CASRGRTSTDTQYF. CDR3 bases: TGTGCCAGCAGGGGCCGGACTAGCACAGATACGCAGTATTTT.

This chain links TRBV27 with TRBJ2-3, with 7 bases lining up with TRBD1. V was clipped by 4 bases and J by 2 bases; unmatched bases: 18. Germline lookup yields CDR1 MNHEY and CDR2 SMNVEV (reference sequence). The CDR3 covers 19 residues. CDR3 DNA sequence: TGTGCCAGCAGTTCTAAACCCACTATCCGACAGGGATACACAGATACGCAGTATTTT. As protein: CASSSKPTIRQGYTDTQYF.

CDR3 nucleotides: TGTGCCAGCAGCTTAACGGGAGCAAACTATGGCTACACCTTC. It is translated as CASSLTGANYGYTF. The chain employs TRBV5-6 and TRBJ1-2; D is unclear. Trimming removed 2 bases from V and 2 bases from J, with 10 bases in between. The germline CDR1 and CDR2 sequences are SGHDT and YYEEEE. There are 14 residues in the CDR3. Full variable domain (outside the CDR3, taken from reference TRBV5-6 and TRBJ1-2): DAGVTQSPTHLIKTRGQQVTLRCSPKSGHDTVSWYQQALGQGPQFIFQYYEEEERQRGNFPDRFSGHQFPNYSSELNVNALLLGDSALYLCASSLTGANYGYTFGSGTRLTVV.

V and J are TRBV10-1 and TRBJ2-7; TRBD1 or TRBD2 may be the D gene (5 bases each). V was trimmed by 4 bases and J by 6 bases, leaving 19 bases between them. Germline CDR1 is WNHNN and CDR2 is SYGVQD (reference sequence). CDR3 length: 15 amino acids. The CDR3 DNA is TGCGCCAGCAGTGGTACCGGGACCTATGTTCCCGAGCAGTACTTC. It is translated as CASSGTGTYVPEQYF.

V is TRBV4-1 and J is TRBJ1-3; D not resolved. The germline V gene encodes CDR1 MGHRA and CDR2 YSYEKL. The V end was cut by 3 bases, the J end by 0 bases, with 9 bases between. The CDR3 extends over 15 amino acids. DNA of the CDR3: TGCGCCAGCAGCCATCAAGGCGTCTCTGGAAACACCATATATTTT. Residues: CASSHQGVSGNTIYF.

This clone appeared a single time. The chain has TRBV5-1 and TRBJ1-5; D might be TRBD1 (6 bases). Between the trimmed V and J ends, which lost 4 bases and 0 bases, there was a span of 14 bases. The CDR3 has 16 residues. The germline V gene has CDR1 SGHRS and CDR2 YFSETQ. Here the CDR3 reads CASSPGGTNSNQPQHF. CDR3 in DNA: TGCGCCAGCAGCCCTGGGGGGACAAATAGCAATCAGCCCCAGCATTTT.

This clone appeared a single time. The CDR3 nucleotides read TGTGCCAGCAGCTCGGGGGTAGAGACCCAGTACTTC. Amino acids: CASSSGVETQYF. The rearrangement links TRBV7-9 to TRBJ2-5, with D possibly being TRBD2 (6 bases). Germline CDR1 reads SEHNR; CDR2 reads FQNEAQ (reference sequence). This CDR3 is built from 12 residues. Deletions cut 4 bases from V and 4 bases from J, with 7 bases between. Variable domain in full (rest from reference TRBV7-9 and TRBJ2-5): DTGVSQNPRHKITKRGQNVTFRCDPISEHNRLYWYRQTLGQGPEFLTYFQNEAQLEKSRLLSDRFSAERPKGSFSTLEIQRTEQGDSAMYLCASSSGVETQYFGPGTRLLVL.

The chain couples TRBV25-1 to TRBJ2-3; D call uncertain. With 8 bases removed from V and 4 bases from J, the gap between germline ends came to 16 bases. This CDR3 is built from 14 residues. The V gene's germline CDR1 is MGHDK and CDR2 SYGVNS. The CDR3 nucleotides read TGTGCCAGCTCTCAGTCCGAGTGGGCAGATACGCAGTATTTT. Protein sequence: CASSQSEWADTQYF.

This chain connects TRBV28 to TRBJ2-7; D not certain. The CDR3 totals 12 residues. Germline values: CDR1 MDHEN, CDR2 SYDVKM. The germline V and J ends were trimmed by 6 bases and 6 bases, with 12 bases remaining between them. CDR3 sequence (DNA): TGTGCCAGCAGCTGGGGTTGGATCGAGCAGTACTTC. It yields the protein CASSWGWIEQYF.

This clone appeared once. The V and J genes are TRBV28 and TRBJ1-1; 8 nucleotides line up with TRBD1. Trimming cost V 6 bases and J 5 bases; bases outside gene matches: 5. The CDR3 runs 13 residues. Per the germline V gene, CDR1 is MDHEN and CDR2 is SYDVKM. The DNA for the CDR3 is TGTGCCAGCAGGCACAGGGGGATTACTGAAGCTTTCTTT. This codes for CASRHRGITEAFF.

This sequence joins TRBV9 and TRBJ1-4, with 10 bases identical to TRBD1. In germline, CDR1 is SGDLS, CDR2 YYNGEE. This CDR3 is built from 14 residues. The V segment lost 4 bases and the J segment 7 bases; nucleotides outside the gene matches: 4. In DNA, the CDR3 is TGTGCCAGCAGCACGGACAGGGGGGCTGAAAAACTGTTTTTT. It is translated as CASSTDRGAEKLFF.

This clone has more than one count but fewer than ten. The CDR3 reads CASSLWTQHTIYF. Here the CDR3 DNA reads TGTGCCAGCAGTTTATGGACACAGCACACCATATATTTT. The chain employs TRBV28 and TRBJ1-3, with no clear D. The CDR3 spans 13 residues. The germline V and J ends were trimmed by 0 bases and 8 bases, with 8 bases remaining between them. Germline CDR1 reads MDHEN; CDR2 reads SYDVKM.

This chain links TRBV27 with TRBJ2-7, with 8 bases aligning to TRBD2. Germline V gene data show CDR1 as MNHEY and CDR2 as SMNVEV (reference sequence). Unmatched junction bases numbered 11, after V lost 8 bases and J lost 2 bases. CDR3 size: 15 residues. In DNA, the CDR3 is TGTGCCAGCTCACCCAGGGTTAGCGGGACCTACGAGCAGTACTTC. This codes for CASSPRVSGTYEQYF.

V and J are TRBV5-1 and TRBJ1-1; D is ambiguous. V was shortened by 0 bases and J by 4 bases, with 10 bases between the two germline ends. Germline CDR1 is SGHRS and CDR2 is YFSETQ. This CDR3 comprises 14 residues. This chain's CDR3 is CASSLVAGSTEAFF. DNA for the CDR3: TGCGCCAGCAGCTTGGTAGCTGGGTCCACTGAAGCTTTCTTT.

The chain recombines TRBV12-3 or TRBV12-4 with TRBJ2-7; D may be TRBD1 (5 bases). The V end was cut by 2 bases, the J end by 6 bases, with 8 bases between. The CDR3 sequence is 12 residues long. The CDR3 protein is CASSLQGVEQYF. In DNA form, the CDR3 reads TGTGCCAGCAGTTTACAGGGCGTCGAGCAGTACTTC.

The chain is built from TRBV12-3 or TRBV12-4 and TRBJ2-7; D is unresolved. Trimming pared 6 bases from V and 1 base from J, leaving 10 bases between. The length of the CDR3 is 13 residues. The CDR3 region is CASSVGFSYEQYF. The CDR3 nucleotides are TGTGCCAGCAGCGTGGGGTTTTCCTACGAGCAGTACTTC.